The subject of this entry is one TCR beta chain. Its antigen remains unidentified. This sample was taken from a study of human versus mouse CDR3 diversity and MHC coevolution. Turning to the study itself: Each sample yielded about 5.5 x 10^6 to 1.7 x 10^7 valid reads.

CDR3 length: 15 amino acids. Germline CDR1 is SGDLS and CDR2 is YYNGEE. V shed 2 bases and J 6 bases; nucleotides not matched to a gene: 7. Points from the study as a whole: iCHAO1 estimated the human TCR beta repertoire at some 1.7 million clonotypes. On average, humans showed more CDR3 deletions and insertions than mice.

Naive CD4 T cells, CD45RO-negative and CD62L-positive, were flow-sorted from PBMCs. Generated by immunoSEQ multiplex PCR, the TCRdb table keeps only in-frame clones and is missing some. Seen here are 60,000 or so clones, around 94% observed once, and the top ten hold under 20%. This receptor was identified in a person in their sixties or seventies in good health. The material sequenced was naive CD4+ T cells from blood. The sample's subset: CD45RO-negative CD62L-positive naive CD4 T cells. V and J are TRBV9 and TRBJ2-1, with 8 bases that match TRBD1. CDR3 residues: CASSVQWTGFNEQFF. CDR3 DNA sequence: TGTGCCAGCAGCGTTCAGTGGACAGGGTTCAATGAGCAGTTCTTC.